The 22 T cell receptor beta chains in this list originate from one sample, sequenced in a study of identical twins. TCRdb analysed the 5' RACE reads with MiXCR anew, one entry per CDR3 protein. This sample has about 720,000 distinct CDR3 sequences, with roughly 8% found just once. A further study also used this sample, focusing on yellow fever vaccine responses in identical twins.

Source material: PBMCs. These receptors originate from a woman aged 18-30 years in good health.

This clonotype was seen many times. The chain couples TRBV5-1 to TRBJ2-5, with D possibly matching TRBD2 (5 bases). Germline CDR1 reads SGHRS; CDR2 reads YFSETQ. This CDR3 spans 14 amino acids. V lost 5 bases and J lost 5, with 16 bases in between. The CDR3 nucleotides are TGCGCCAGCAGTTTTAGCGATGTCTTCGAGACCCAGTACTTC. This translates into CASSFSDVFETQYF.

V usage is TRBV7-2 and J usage is TRBJ2-1, with TRBD2 as a possible D gene (6 bases). V shed 2 bases and J shed 15 bases, with 20 bases lying between them. The CDR3 contains 14 residues. Germline V gene data show CDR1 as SGHTA and CDR2 as FQGNSA. CDR3 residues: CASSLLSGRDSRFF. CDR3 DNA sequence: TGTGCCAGCAGCTTACTTTCTGGGCGGGATAGTCGGTTCTTC.

This clonotype was observed a handful of times. The chain carries TRBV20-1 and TRBJ1-2; maybe TRBD1 (6 bases). V lost 0 bases and J lost 4, with 12 bases in between. The CDR3 runs to 14 residues. Germline CDR1 DFQATT, CDR2 SNEGSKA (reference sequence). The CDR3 region has the DNA TGCAGTGCTAGAGAAAAACAGGGAGGCTATGGCTACACCTTC. It translates to CSAREKQGGYGYTF.

The chain couples TRBV6-2 or TRBV6-3 to TRBJ2-7, with TRBD2 identical over 12 bases. This CDR3 has 14 amino acids. Germline CDR1 MNHEY, CDR2 SVGEGT. V dropped 8 bases and J dropped 4; count of bases not matched to a gene: 6. The CDR3 DNA sequence: TGTGCCAGCGGAACTAGCGGGGGGAAATACGAGCAGTACTTC. It translates to CASGTSGGKYEQYF.

This clonotype has more than one count but fewer than ten. The CDR3 coding sequence is TGTGCCAGCAGCCAATCTACGATAGACTCCTACGAGCAGTACTTC. Amino acids: CASSQSTIDSYEQYF. The chain joins TRBV3-1 to TRBJ2-7; D unresolved. Per germline, CDR1 LGHDT and CDR2 YNNKEL (reference sequence). Trimming took 2 bases from V and 0 from J, leaving 11 bases between them. The CDR3 contains 15 residues.

This clonotype occurred many times. The chain has TRBV7-2 and TRBJ2-1; D gene ambiguous. Trimming pared 5 bases from V and 2 bases from J, leaving 16 bases between. The CDR3 covers 16 residues. Germline loops: CDR1 SGHTA, CDR2 FQGNSA. The CDR3 DNA sequence: TGTGCCAGCAGCCAACTGGACCTCCCTCCCTACAATGAGCAGTTCTTC. Its protein is CASSQLDLPPYNEQFF.

The V call is TRBV24-1, the J call TRBJ2-2; 7 positions agree with TRBD2. Germline V gives CDR1 KGHDR, CDR2 SFDVKD. Trimming cost V 0 bases and J 0 bases; bases outside gene matches: 6. The CDR3 contains 18 residues. The CDR3 here is CATSDLTSEYANTGELFF. The CDR3 DNA is TGTGCCACCAGTGATTTGACTAGCGAGTACGCGAACACCGGGGAGCTGTTTTTT.

The rearrangement joins TRBV20-1 to TRBJ2-1, with TRBD2 matching over 10 bases. The CDR3 extends over 21 amino acids. Trimming at V came to 1 base and at J to 0 bases, leaving 18 bases not matched to a gene. In germline, CDR1 is DFQATT, CDR2 SNEGSKA (reference sequence). This CDR3 is CSARVGRTSGTQDTSYNEQFF. CDR3 nucleotides: TGCAGTGCTAGAGTAGGGAGGACTAGCGGTACACAAGATACCTCCTACAATGAGCAGTTCTTC.

V gene TRBV29-1 combines with J gene TRBJ2-3; D is perhaps TRBD2 (5 bases). Germline CDR1 and CDR2: SQVTM and ANQGSEA. This CDR3 comprises 17 residues. The ends were cut back, 0 bases at V and 3 bases at J, with 19 bases in the middle. The CDR3 DNA is TGCAGCGTTGAAGATCCCCTCTCGGGGTGGGGTACAGATACGCAGTATTTT. Amino acid sequence: CSVEDPLSGWGTDTQYF.

The V and J genes are TRBV18 and TRBJ2-7; no clear D. The CDR3 is 13 residues long. Germline V gene sequence: CDR1 KGHSH, CDR2 LQKENI. Deletions cut 1 base from V and 3 bases from J, with 7 bases between. In DNA form, the CDR3 reads TGTGCCAGCTCACCACTAGCTCTCTACGAGCAGTACTTC. It translates to CASSPLALYEQYF.

V and J are TRBV20-1 and TRBJ2-5; TRBD1 might be the D (6 bases). This CDR3 spans 13 amino acids. Germline V gene lookup returns CDR1 DFQATT and CDR2 SNEGSKA (reference sequence). V was trimmed by 3 bases and J by 1 base, leaving 9 bases between them. The DNA for the CDR3 is TGCAGTGCTAGTAAGGGGGTCCAAGAGACCCAGTACTTC. Encoded protein: CSASKGVQETQYF.

Note on this clonotype: One junction end does not reproduce the germline sequence, and a read error may be involved. As DNA, the CDR3 is TGCTGTGCTCGACAGCTAGCGGGATACTTAAGCACAGATACGCAGTATTTT. Translation: CCARQLAGYLSTDTQYF. The chain links TRBV20-1 to TRBJ2-3; 9 bases are shared with TRBD2. CDR1 and CDR2 from the germline V gene are DFQATT and SNEGSKA (reference sequence). This CDR3 has 17 residues.

The chain combines TRBV3-1 with TRBJ2-7, with D perhaps matching TRBD1 (6 bases). CDR1 is LGHDT, CDR2 YNNKEL, per germline (reference sequence). CDR3 size: 16 residues. V shed 4 bases and J shed 1 base, with 17 bases lying between them. This CDR3 reads CASSLMPGTKSYEQYF. DNA of the CDR3: TGTGCCAGCAGCCTCATGCCCGGGACAAAATCCTACGAGCAGTACTTC.

This clonotype was seen a handful of times. The rearrangement links TRBV20-1 to TRBJ2-1; no clear D gene. This CDR3 has 15 amino acids. The germline V gene encodes CDR1 DFQATT and CDR2 SNEGSKA (reference sequence). Trimming took off 0 bases at V and 8 bases at J, with 17 bases between the two ends. As DNA, the CDR3 is TGCAGTGCTAGAGATCGAGTAGCAGCTTGGGATGAGCAGTTCTTC. It encodes CSARDRVAAWDEQFF.

This clonotype was picked up a small number of times. V usage is TRBV12-3 or TRBV12-4 and J usage is TRBJ1-1; D unclear. Trimming shortened V by 7 bases and J by 4 bases, and 13 bases separated the two germline ends. This CDR3 is built from 13 residues. CDR3 sequence: CASTLQLGTEAFF. The CDR3 DNA reads TGTGCCAGCACACTTCAACTTGGCACTGAAGCTTTCTTT.

There are many counts of this clonotype. The rearrangement uses TRBV12-3 or TRBV12-4 and TRBJ1-1; a possible D gene is TRBD1 (6 bases). Trimming removed 5 bases from V and 1 base from J, with 20 bases in between. The CDR3 extends over 17 amino acids. CDR3 protein: CASSPGSYRESNTEAFF. DNA of the CDR3: TGTGCCAGCAGTCCAGGAAGCTACAGGGAGTCGAACACTGAAGCTTTCTTT.

This clonotype showed up many times. V and J are TRBV12-3 or TRBV12-4 and TRBJ2-1; TRBD2 matches at 11 bases. The length of the CDR3 is 14 residues. V was pared by 7 bases and J by 8 bases, with 7 bases of the junction left unmatched. CDR3 in amino acids: CASTIAGGLDEQFF. The DNA of the CDR3 is TGTGCCAGCACTATAGCGGGGGGGCTCGATGAGCAGTTCTTC.

This chain connects TRBV7-8 to TRBJ1-2; D is unresolved. Germline V gives CDR1 SGHVS, CDR2 FQNEAQ. This CDR3 has 14 amino acids. Trimming stripped 5 bases from V and 3 bases from J, with 13 bases between. The CDR3 DNA follows: TGTGCCAGCAGCCTGAACCTTGGGGACTATGGCTACACCTTC. Amino acid sequence: CASSLNLGDYGYTF. Drawing the rest from reference TRBV7-8 and TRBJ1-2, the complete variable domain is GAGVSQSPRYKVAKRGQDVALRCDPISGHVSLFWYQQALGQGPEFLTYFQNEAQLDKSGLPSDRFFAERPEGSVSTLKIQRTQQEDSAVYLCASSLNLGDYGYTFGSGTRLTVV.

The gene calls are TRBV7-9 and TRBJ2-1, with D perhaps TRBD2 (5 bases). Deletions cut 4 bases from V and 4 bases from J, with 17 bases between. The CDR3 has 16 residues. CDR1 SEHNR and CDR2 FQNEAQ come from the germline V gene (reference sequence). CDR3 residues: CASSSTDGGSYNEQFF. CDR3 DNA sequence: TGTGCCAGCAGCTCCACTGACGGAGGATCTTACAATGAGCAGTTCTTC.

There are a few counts of this clonotype. The genes are TRBV19 and TRBJ2-1; TRBD1 matches at 10 bases. This CDR3 has 15 residues. Losses at the gene ends were 1 base for V and 8 bases for J; bases not matched to a gene: 5. The V gene's germline CDR1 is LNHDA and CDR2 SQIVND (reference sequence). CDR3 sequence reads: CASSIGQGARDEQFF. In DNA form, the CDR3 reads TGTGCCAGTAGTATAGGACAGGGGGCGCGGGATGAGCAGTTCTTC. Full variable domain (rest looked up from reference TRBV19 and TRBJ2-1): DGGITQSPKYLFRKEGQNVTLSCEQNLNHDAMYWYRQDPGQGLRLIYYSQIVNDFQKGDIAEGYSVSREKKESFPLTVTSAQKNPTAFYLCASSIGQGARDEQFFGPGTRLTVL.

In this sample, this clonotype turned up many times. The J gene is TRBJ2-7, the V gene TRBV27; D is perhaps TRBD2 (5 bases). The germline V and J ends were trimmed by 3 bases and 2 bases, with 11 bases remaining between them. Germline V gene data show CDR1 as MNHEY and CDR2 as SMNVEV (reference sequence). CDR3 length: 14 residues. The DNA of the CDR3 is TGTGCCAGCAGTTTGGCTAGCTACCCCTACGAGCAGTACTTC. As protein: CASSLASYPYEQYF.

This clonotype was counted at least ten times. The chain couples TRBV11-2 to TRBJ2-7, with D perhaps TRBD1 (5 bases). The CDR3 contains 15 residues. From germline, CDR1 is SGHAT and CDR2 FQNNGV. The germline V and J ends were trimmed by 5 bases and 3 bases, with 17 bases remaining between them. DNA for the CDR3: TGTGCCAGCAGCATGGGGCGGAGAATGATCTACGAGCAGTACTTC. It is translated as CASSMGRRMIYEQYF.